These 12 T cell receptor beta chains were all obtained from the same sample, sequenced in a study of control samples from healthy donors and cancer patients. Sequenced by immunoSEQ multiplex PCR; TCRdb stores in-frame clones only, minus some. The sample holds about 150,000 clones; approximately 92% are singletons and the top ten take 2% to 2.5%. Sequencing was carried out using blood. Receptors originate from a woman aged 40 to 55 in good health.

This rearrangement joins TRBV15 to TRBJ1-1; D gene uncertain. The V gene lost 9 bases and the J gene lost 2 bases, with 10 bases spanning the gap. CDR1 and CDR2 from the germline V gene are LNHNV and YYDKDF (reference sequence). The CDR3 spans 12 residues. The CDR3 reads CATGAGNTEAFF. Here the CDR3 DNA reads TGTGCCACGGGTGCGGGAAACACTGAAGCTTTCTTT.

The chain has TRBV27 and TRBJ1-3; the match to TRBD1 covers 7 bases. This CDR3 comprises 14 residues. The junction had 3 bases not matched to a gene; V was cut back by 6 bases and J by 1 base. CDR1 and CDR2 from the germline V gene are MNHEY and SMNVEV (reference sequence). CDR3: CASSQTGSGNTIYF. The CDR3 nucleotides are TGTGCCAGCAGCCAGACAGGGTCTGGAAACACCATATATTTT.

The rearrangement joins TRBV6-5 to TRBJ1-1; 8 bases map to TRBD1. CDR3 length: 14 amino acids. From germline, CDR1 is MNHEY and CDR2 SVGAGI. Unmatched junction bases numbered 4, after V lost 6 bases and J lost 1 base. The DNA for the CDR3 is TGTGCCAGCAGCCCCAGGGGGCGGAACACTGAAGCTTTCTTT. This translates into CASSPRGRNTEAFF.

V gene TRBV5-6 combines with J gene TRBJ1-3; D is ambiguous. The germline V gene encodes CDR1 SGHDT and CDR2 YYEEEE. The CDR3 totals 13 residues. V was trimmed by 1 base and J by 4 bases, leaving 6 bases between them. CDR3 nucleotide sequence: TGTGCCAGCAGCTTGATGGGAGGAAACACCATATATTTT. Translated: CASSLMGGNTIYF.

This clone was seen only a few times. The chain uses TRBV20-1 and TRBJ1-1; D may be TRBD1 (5 bases). The V and J ends lost 3 bases and 0 bases respectively, with 11 bases between them. The V gene's germline CDR1 is DFQATT and CDR2 SNEGSKA (reference sequence). The CDR3 has 14 amino acids. CDR3 in amino acids: CSASGWGMNTEAFF. The CDR3 region has the DNA TGCAGTGCTAGTGGGTGGGGGATGAACACTGAAGCTTTCTTT.

V and J are TRBV6-1 and TRBJ1-6; the D is unclear. Between the trimmed V and J ends, which lost 3 bases and 0 bases, there was a span of 6 bases. CDR1 MNHNS and CDR2 SASEGT come from the germline V gene. This CDR3 spans 15 amino acids. CDR3 residues: CASSEGSSYNSPLHF. CDR3 sequence (DNA): TGTGCCAGCAGTGAGGGGAGCTCCTATAATTCACCCCTCCACTTT.

The chain employs TRBV7-9 and TRBJ2-6, with D possibly being TRBD2 (5 bases). Trimming removed 6 bases at V and 0 bases at J, with 9 bases between. The CDR3 sequence is 15 residues long. Germline assignment: CDR1 SEHNR and CDR2 FQNEAQ (reference sequence). The CDR3 spells CASRRANSGANVLTF. CDR3 bases: TGTGCCAGCAGGCGGGCGAACTCTGGGGCCAACGTCCTGACTTTC.

The J gene is TRBJ1-3, the V gene TRBV14; D is uncertain. Trimming pared 0 bases from V and 0 bases from J, leaving 15 bases between. The CDR3 extends over 18 amino acids. Germline CDR1 reads SGHDN; CDR2 reads FVKESK. CDR3 protein: CASSQDWQPYNSGNTIYF. The CDR3, as DNA: TGTGCCAGCAGCCAAGATTGGCAGCCCTATAACTCTGGAAACACCATATATTTT.

The rearrangement joins TRBV10-3 to TRBJ1-1, with D hard to call. V was shortened by 0 bases and J by 3 bases, with 11 bases between the two germline ends. The length of the CDR3 is 15 residues. Germline values: CDR1 ENHRY, CDR2 SYGVKD. For the CDR3, the DNA is TGTGCCATCAGTGAGTCAGCAGGTTTTTACACTGAAGCTTTCTTT. Protein: CAISESAGFYTEAFF.

The rearrangement joins TRBV15 to TRBJ2-7; a possible D gene is TRBD1 (5 bases). Trimming stripped 7 bases from V and 6 bases from J, with 19 bases between. Germline CDR1 is LNHNV and CDR2 is YYDKDF (reference sequence). This CDR3 contains 14 residues. The CDR3 DNA reads as TGTGCCACCAACTGGGGTCAGGGCCTTGGCGAGCAGTACTTC. Encoded protein: CATNWGQGLGEQYF.

This chain links TRBV15 with TRBJ2-4; 7 positions agree with TRBD1. The junction had 13 bases not matched to a gene; V was cut back by 9 bases and J by 5 bases. Germline values: CDR1 LNHNV, CDR2 YYDKDF (reference sequence). The CDR3 is made up of 15 amino acids. CDR3 nucleotide sequence: TGTGCCACACGGTCCGCAGGGGGTTTGGAAAACATTCAGTACTTC. This gives the protein CATRSAGGLENIQYF.

The chain couples TRBV2 to TRBJ2-1; D is unresolved. This CDR3 region has 11 residues. Deletions cut 7 bases from V and 5 bases from J, with 6 bases between. CDR1 is SNHLY and CDR2 is FYNNEI in the germline V gene. CDR3 residues: CASTRNNEQFF. The DNA for the CDR3 is TGTGCCAGCACTAGAAACAATGAGCAGTTCTTC.